The present entry profiles one TCR beta chain with its context. TCRdb's table, derived via immunoSEQ multiplex PCR, lists solely in-frame clones and lacks some. Altogether around 49,000 clones are present, approximately 94% being singletons, with the ten largest covering 0.39%. The CDR3 loop spans 14 amino acids. Unmatched junction bases numbered 4, after V lost 3 bases and J lost 6 bases. The germline V gene encodes CDR1 MNHEY and CDR2 SMNVEV (reference sequence). The record originates from a study of technical replicates of blood from a handful of donors. Sequencing input: T cells isolated from PBMCs. The V gene is TRBV27, the J gene TRBJ2-7, with 11 bases matching TRBD2. This receptor was taken from a human donor in good health. CDR3 coding DNA: TGTGCCAGCAGTTTTAGCGGGAGGGCCTTCGAGCAGTACTTC. Translated: CASSFSGRAFEQYF.